This T cell receptor (beta chain) was captured in a study of tissue T cells after allogeneic stem cell transplantation (dated 2022 in TCRdb). About the investigation overall: TCR beta repertoires were profiled across many tissues obtained from research autopsies of patients with and without GVHD, as well as in mouse models of GVHD. The human arm was a prospective observational study without blinding or randomization.

Library preparation used the immunoSEQ multiplex PCR assay. TCRbeta CDR3 sequencing was performed at survey depth by Adaptive Biotechnologies, and CDR3 sequences, V/J genes, productive frequency and template counts were reported. Amplification of TCR beta CDR3 regions started from genomic DNA instead of RNA. In the source study's methods: Pairwise repertoire overlap between tissues was quantified with Jensen-Shannon divergence, where 1 means complete divergence and 0 identical. Based on pairwise JSD values, tissues were grouped by single-linkage agglomerative hierarchical clustering, and the results were shown as dendrograms. All patient samples were analyzed with GLIPH2 using simulation_depth 1000, kmer_min_depth 3 and cdr3_length_cutoff 8, and only groups containing more than two unique CDR3s were kept. In a standardized tissue-overlap score, Jaccard GLIPH-group overlap across patients was extrapolated to a standard repertoire size of 1000 clones. Associations of diversity with clinical or experimental variables used linear mixed-effect models with tissue fixed effects and individual random effects. The table comes from immuneACCESS by way of TCRdb, which keeps in-frame sequences with V and J called. Part of the clones is missing from these tables; in studies checked, under half for an unresolved V gene and the rest for unknown reasons. D and trimming were read from the DNA, whereas the V and J calls and clone size are those reported in that table. The table for this sample lists tens of thousands of clones; 69% of them were counted only once. The ten largest clones take up roughly 0.38% of the sample.

The full study reports these points: Only a few T cell clones appeared in more than one patient, yet motif-based clustering showed tissue-specific repertoire signatures that were shared between patients. Within patients, how anatomically similar tissues were was a major factor shaping TCR repertoire composition, regardless of disease or transplant status. Which tissue TCRs were alloreactive or antigen-specific was not determined in the study, and some of the clones might have been host cells that persisted. In both patients and mice, T cells from blood and spleen picked up only a limited part of the TCR repertoire that was detected in tissues. The patient cohort was small and varied clinically, and sampling depth was recognized as a limitation.

Ends trimmed: V by 5 bases, J by 7 bases; bases unmatched to a gene: 5. From a lookup of the germline V gene (reference sequence), CDR1 and CDR2 are NNHNN and SYGAGS. From cysteine to phenylalanine, the CDR3 is 14 amino acids long. The CDR3 was read in part: 39 bases, with the frame set at base 1. In the case of this clone: Its antigen remains undetermined. Gene names, together with germline sequences, are murine for this receptor. The read halts 1 residue ahead of the CDR3 end, with the missing end drawn from the germline J gene.

This sequence originates from a female BALB/c mouse in good health. With respect to MHC, this strain carries the haplotype H2-d. Material: blood. The sequence links TRBV13-2 to TRBJ2-4; 12 bases in between match TRBD1. The CDR3 region reads CASGGQGARDTLYF. The covered CDR3 bases are TGTGCCAGCGGGGGACAGGGGGCGAGAGACACCTTGTAC.